Listed below are T cell receptor beta chains from one sample, sequenced in a study of naive and memory T cell subsets. Each CDR3 protein is one row after TCRdb ran MiXCR on the 5' RACE reads. The repertoire consists of around 56,000 distinct CDR3 sequences, with about 7.1% occurring once and the leading ten covering 9.8%. These receptors were obtained from a female donor in good health. The CDR3 runs from the conserved cysteine through the conserved F or W. The D gene is left open where the match is weak. Rows give clone size only sometimes, using once, few, many, or a class for an expanded clone.

V gene: TRBV9; J gene: TRBJ2-3; clone size: few; D gene: NA; CDR3 DNA: TGTGCCAGCAGCGAGACTGGTGCCTGGGCAGATACGCAGTATTTT; CDR3 protein: CASSETGAWADTQYF
V gene: TRBV20-1; J gene: TRBJ2-1; clone size: many; D gene: NA; CDR3 DNA: TGCAGTGTCCACCTTCCGGGACAAAGGTTCTACAATGAGCAGTTCTTC; CDR3 protein: CSVHLPGQRFYNEQFF
V gene: TRBV7-9; J gene: TRBJ1-1; clone size: many; D gene: NA; CDR3 DNA: TGTGCCAGCAGCTTAGGGGCCTTTTCCAGAGCTTTCTTT; CDR3 protein: CASSLGAFSRAFF
V gene: TRBV2; J gene: TRBJ1-1; clone size: many; D gene: NA; CDR3 DNA: TGTGCCTCCAAAGTCGGGGGCCTTTACCCCGTGAACACTGAAGCTTTCTTT; CDR3 protein: CASKVGGLYPVNTEAFF
V gene: TRBV6-1; J gene: TRBJ2-5; clone size: many; D gene: NA; CDR3 DNA: TGTGCCAGCAGTGAGAGGGGGGAGACCCAGTACTTC; CDR3 protein: CASSERGETQYF
V gene: TRBV6-1; J gene: TRBJ2-2; clone size: many; D gene: TRBD1; CDR3 DNA: TGTGCCAGCAGTACCCGGGACAGCAACACCGGGGAGCTGTTTTTT; CDR3 protein: CASSTRDSNTGELFF
V gene: TRBV5-1; J gene: TRBJ1-1; clone size: many; D gene: NA; CDR3 DNA: TGCGCCAGCAGCTTGTCGAGGGCCGGGAACACTGAAGCTTTCTTT; CDR3 protein: CASSLSRAGNTEAFF
V gene: TRBV29-1; J gene: TRBJ2-1; clone size: few; D gene: NA; CDR3 DNA: TGCAGCGTTGTTGCAGCGGTGGGGCAGTTCTTC; CDR3 protein: CSVVAAVGQFF
V gene: TRBV28; J gene: TRBJ2-7; clone size: NA; D gene: NA; CDR3 DNA: TGTGCCAGCAGTTCCCAACAGGGAGAGCAGTACTTC; CDR3 protein: CASSSQQGEQYF
V gene: TRBV7-9; J gene: TRBJ1-1; clone size: NA; D gene: NA; CDR3 DNA: TGTGCCAGCAGCACGCAGGGAGGCACTGAAGCTTTCTTT; CDR3 protein: CASSTQGGTEAFF
V gene: TRBV2; J gene: TRBJ1-1; clone size: few; D gene: NA; CDR3 DNA: TGTGCCAGCAGTGGCTTGACCTACAACACTGAAGCTTTCTTT; CDR3 protein: CASSGLTYNTEAFF
V gene: TRBV18; J gene: TRBJ1-1; clone size: many; D gene: TRBD1; CDR3 DNA: TGTGCCAGCTCACGGGAGACAGGGGGCAGGAACACTGAAGCTTTCTTT; CDR3 protein: CASSRETGGRNTEAFF
V gene: TRBV7-9; J gene: TRBJ1-2; clone size: NA; D gene: NA; CDR3 DNA: TGTGCCAGCAGCTTGGGGACGGGAAGTAACTATGGCTACACCTTC; CDR3 protein: CASSLGTGSNYGYTF
V gene: TRBV5-5; J gene: TRBJ2-1; clone size: many; D gene: TRBD1; CDR3 DNA: TGTGCCAGCAGCTGGGGGACAGGGGCCTACAATGAGCAGTTCTTC; CDR3 protein: CASSWGTGAYNEQFF
V gene: TRBV29-1; J gene: TRBJ1-1; clone size: NA; D gene: NA; CDR3 DNA: TGCAGCGTCGCGCCTGGGGTGGCTGAAGCTTTCTTT; CDR3 protein: CSVAPGVAEAFF
V gene: TRBV7-2; J gene: TRBJ2-5; clone size: many; D gene: TRBD1; CDR3 DNA: TGTGCCAGCAGCTCGAACAGGGGGAAAGAGACCCAGTACTTC; CDR3 protein: CASSSNRGKETQYF
V gene: TRBV5-1; J gene: TRBJ2-2; clone size: NA; D gene: NA; CDR3 DNA: TGCGCCAGCAGCGGAATCGGTAGGGCGGACACCGGGGAGCTGTTTTTT; CDR3 protein: CASSGIGRADTGELFF
V gene: TRBV7-2; J gene: TRBJ1-1; clone size: many; D gene: NA; CDR3 DNA: TGTGCCAGCAGCTTCTTTTTACCCAAAGAAGCTTTCTTT; CDR3 protein: CASSFFLPKEAFF
V gene: TRBV29-1; J gene: TRBJ2-5; clone size: medium-sized; D gene: NA; CDR3 DNA: TGCAGCGTTGACAAGTCCCAAGAGACCCAGTACTTC; CDR3 protein: CSVDKSQETQYF
V gene: TRBV7-9; J gene: TRBJ1-2; clone size: many; D gene: TRBD1; CDR3 DNA: TGTGCCAGCAGCTTAATGGACAGGCACTATGGCTACACCTTC; CDR3 protein: CASSLMDRHYGYTF
V gene: TRBV7-2; J gene: TRBJ2-5; clone size: many; D gene: TRBD1; CDR3 DNA: TGTGCCAGCAGCTTGACAGGGGTGAAGGAGACCCAGTACTTC; CDR3 protein: CASSLTGVKETQYF
V gene: TRBV7-9; J gene: TRBJ2-3; clone size: NA; D gene: NA; CDR3 DNA: TGTGCCAGCAGCTTAGCGCCTGAGGGAACAGATACGCAGTATTTT; CDR3 protein: CASSLAPEGTDTQYF
V gene: TRBV5-1; J gene: TRBJ2-5; clone size: NA; D gene: TRBD2; CDR3 DNA: TGCGCCAGCACAAGGGGACTAGGCGAAGAGACCCAGTACTTC; CDR3 protein: CASTRGLGEETQYF
V gene: TRBV7-8; J gene: TRBJ2-7; clone size: NA; D gene: NA; CDR3 DNA: TGTGCCAGCAGCCACCACCGGGGTCGACAGCTCCACGAGCAGTACTTC; CDR3 protein: CASSHHRGRQLHEQYF
V gene: TRBV18; J gene: TRBJ2-1; clone size: NA; D gene: NA; CDR3 DNA: TGTGCCAGCTCACAGGAGAGGGGCAATGAGCAGTTCTTC; CDR3 protein: CASSQERGNEQFF
V gene: TRBV19; J gene: TRBJ1-1; clone size: few; D gene: NA; CDR3 DNA: TGTGCCAGTAGGCCGGGACACGTGAACACTGAAGCTTTCTTT; CDR3 protein: CASRPGHVNTEAFF
V gene: TRBV7-3; J gene: TRBJ1-5; clone size: few; D gene: NA; CDR3 DNA: TGTGCCAGCAGCGAGGTATCAGGGGCGGGCAATCAGCCCCAGCATTTT; CDR3 protein: CASSEVSGAGNQPQHF
V gene: TRBV4-1; J gene: TRBJ1-1; clone size: many; D gene: NA; CDR3 DNA: TGCGCCAGCAGCCAAGATACGGGGGCCTACACTGAAGCTTTCTTT; CDR3 protein: CASSQDTGAYTEAFF
V gene: TRBV12-3/TRBV12-4; J gene: TRBJ2-7; clone size: NA; D gene: TRBD1; CDR3 DNA: TGTGCCAGCACCCTTGAGACAGGGCAGCAGTACTTC; CDR3 protein: CASTLETGQQYF
V gene: TRBV6-6; J gene: TRBJ2-3; clone size: few; D gene: NA; CDR3 DNA: TGTGCCAGCACCCGGGTGGCGACAGGAGTCGATACGCAGTATTTT; CDR3 protein: CASTRVATGVDTQYF
V gene: TRBV7-6; J gene: TRBJ2-5; clone size: NA; D gene: NA; CDR3 DNA: TGTGCCAGCAGCCTTTTGGGTAACCCTCAAGAGACCCAGTACTTC; CDR3 protein: CASSLLGNPQETQYF
V gene: TRBV5-1; J gene: TRBJ2-1; clone size: NA; D gene: TRBD2; CDR3 DNA: TGCGCCAGCAGCTCAGGACTAGCGGGGGGCCCTTTCCGCAGTGAGCAGTTCTTC; CDR3 protein: CASSSGLAGGPFRSEQFF